Listed here is a single T cell receptor (beta chain). The target of this receptor is not known. The input lacks base qualities; no much larger clone sits a single base away. This record belongs to a study of OX40 agonist ivuxolimab in advanced cancers. About the study as a whole: Ivuxolimab, which targeted the costimulatory receptor OX40 (CD134), was an agonistic, fully human IgG2 monoclonal antibody. Intravenous ivuxolimab was administered to patients every 2 weeks at six dose levels: 0.01, 0.1, 0.3, 1.5, 3 and 10 mg/kg. Of the approximately 53 patients in dose escalation, about 20 had hepatocellular carcinoma, some 15 had melanoma, 9 had renal cell carcinoma and 9 had head and neck cancer. In the dose-escalation cohort, roughly 82% of patients were male, and the mean age was 60 years with a range of about 23 to 79. Patients were allowed to have had prior anti-PD-1, anti-PD-L1 or anti-CTLA-4 therapy, and around two fifths of the dose-escalation patients had been treated with checkpoint inhibitors. Partial responses occurred in three dose-escalation patients, of whom one had hepatocellular carcinoma and two had cutaneous melanoma. The purpose of peripheral TCRbeta sequencing was to test whether ivuxolimab changed TCR sequence diversity and led to clonal T-cell expansion. The paper describes the monotherapy dose-escalation part (N ≈ 52 patients) of the phase I trial of ivuxolimab.

Genomic DNA was extracted from sorted cells for sequencing of the TCRbeta CDR3 region. The immunoSEQ Assay was used for sequencing of TCRbeta CDR3 regions. Not all clones reach the TCRdb copy of this immuneACCESS table, which keeps in-frame sequences only. Checked studies attribute under half of the gap to unresolved V genes and leave the rest unexplained. For this sample there are nearly 50,000 clones; about three quarters appear just once. The top ten hold around 7% of the sample. Broad study findings and their caveats: The antigen specificity of the clonally expanded peripheral T cells was not determined. On average, CD8+ T cells showed more expanded clones than CD4+ T cells after ivuxolimab. Low levels of normalized T-cell clonal expansion were also seen in some patients who did not respond. In the 0.1-3.0 mg/kg groups, partial responders were among the patients with the lowest normalized peripheral clonal expansion, particularly in CD8+ T cells. At doses from 0.1 to 3.0 mg/kg, clonal expansion was seen in both CD4+ and CD8+ blood T cells between baseline and week 6.

Relative to germline, V is 0 bases shorter and J is 0 bases shorter, with 12 bases between their ends. CDR1 and CDR2 are drawn from the germline V gene: SGHAT, FQNNGV. Including cysteine and phenylalanine, the CDR3 has 17 amino acids. Only the CDR3 portion is preserved as DNA: 51 bases, with reading frame beginning at the first base. The trial excluded patients who had a history of autoimmune disease or who were on systemic immunosuppression. Peripheral blood for TCR sequencing was collected from all dose cohorts at baseline, on cycle 4 day 1, and on cycle 7 day 1. The samples were taken from a phase I, first-in-human, multicenter, open-label dose-escalation trial of ivuxolimab. Adults with locally advanced or metastatic head and neck squamous cell, hepatocellular, melanoma or renal cell carcinoma were enrolled in the trial. Before TCR sequencing, CD4+ T cells and CD8+ T cells from peripheral blood were sorted into separate populations.

The chain joins TRBV11-2 to TRBJ2-4; too little of a D gene remains to name it. This clonotype was sampled from an adult with an advanced solid tumor such as melanoma, head and neck, liver or kidney cancer. The sequenced sample was CD4+ or CD8+ T cells sorted from blood, obtained in a trial of the OX40 agonist ivuxolimab. The sequenced DNA is TGTGCCAGCAGCTTAGACTACAGTTATCTAGCCAAAAACATTCAGTACTTC. This yields the protein CASSLDYSYLAKNIQYF.